These 6 T cell receptor beta chains originate from one sample sequenced in a study of cytomegalovirus exposure and HLA in healthy donors. Primers: 60 Vbeta forward and 13 Jbeta reverse. Sequencing used immunoSEQ multiplex PCR; TCRdb keeps in-frame clones, though not all of them. The sample consists of some 140,000 clones, approximately 79% of them appearing once. The source material was PBMCs. Receptors originate from a woman aged 45-65 years in good health and CMV-seropositive.

This clone was seen a handful of times. Other DNA sequences in the sample encode the same CDR3. V and J are TRBV2 and TRBJ2-7; 14 bases agree with TRBD2. The CDR3 consists of 14 residues. Looked up from germline, CDR1 is SNHLY and CDR2 is FYNNEI. J gave up 3 bases and V 6 bases, and 1 base lay outside the gene matches. This CDR3 reads CASRGTSGGYEQYF. CDR3 in DNA: TGTGCCAGCAGAGGGACTAGCGGGGGCTACGAGCAGTACTTC.

The CDR3 spells CSVERKGQGYEQYF. CDR3 DNA: TGCAGCGTTGAGAGAAAGGGACAGGGCTACGAGCAGTACTTC. This chain connects TRBV29-1 to TRBJ2-7; the match to TRBD1 covers 9 bases. The CDR3 consists of 14 residues. Germline CDR1 SQVTM, CDR2 ANQGSEA. Losses at the gene ends were 3 bases for V and 3 bases for J; bases not matched to a gene: 6.

The chain couples TRBV30 to TRBJ1-6, with 9 nucleotides matching TRBD1. The CDR3 runs to 15 residues. Unmatched junction bases numbered 5, after V lost 2 bases and J lost 6 bases. The germline CDR1 and CDR2 sequences are GTSNPN and SVGIG (reference sequence). CDR3 loop: CAWSTGGSLNSPLHF. In nucleotides, the CDR3 is TGTGCCTGGAGTACAGGGGGCAGCCTTAATTCACCCCTCCACTTT.

J is TRBJ1-2 and V is TRBV5-4; 8 positions agree with TRBD1. Germline lookup yields CDR1 SGHNT and CDR2 YYREEE (reference sequence). V was clipped by 0 bases and J by 13 bases; unmatched bases: 14. The CDR3 length is 15 residues. The CDR3, as DNA: TGTGCCAGCAGCTTGGAATCCCAATGGACAGGGACTTTCACCTTC. This encodes CASSLESQWTGTFTF.

The count of this clone is one. The V gene is TRBV9, the J gene TRBJ1-6, with unresolved D. V shed 3 bases and J shed 2 bases, with 15 bases lying between them. CDR1 and CDR2 from the germline V gene are SGDLS and YYNGEE. The CDR3 consists of 17 residues. The CDR3, as DNA: TGTGCCAGCAGCGCCTCCGGGGAGATCCCCTATAATTCACCCCTCCACTTT. Translating it yields CASSASGEIPYNSPLHF. The complete variable domain, with remaining parts taken from reference TRBV9 and TRBJ1-6, reads DSGVTQTPKHLITATGQRVTLRCSPRSGDLSVYWYQQSLDQGLQFLIQYYNGEERAKGNILERFSAQQFPDLHSELNLSSLELGDSALYFCASSASGEIPYNSPLHFGNGTRLTVT.

CDR3 amino acids: CASRAGGADEKLFF. In DNA form, the CDR3 reads TGTGCCAGCAGGGCAGGGGGCGCGGATGAAAAACTGTTTTTT. This sequence joins TRBV6-5 and TRBJ1-4; TRBD1 agrees at 8 bases. This CDR3 has 14 residues. Germline CDR1 reads MNHEY; CDR2 reads SVGAGI. The ends lost 6 bases at V and 6 bases at J; junction bases unmatched: 6.